These T cell receptor beta chains were read from a single sample in a study of CD4+ T cells in melanoma. Produced via immunoSEQ multiplex PCR; TCRdb's table is partial and in-frame only. The sample lists fewer than 55,000 clones, roughly 87% occurring once. The sample comprised peripheral blood. The source is a human donor with melanoma. CDR3s include the opening cysteine and the closing phenylalanine or tryptophan. D genes are given only for firm matches.

>TRBV6-1|TRBD1|TRBJ2-7
TGTGCCAGCACCCGAGGGGGACAGGGGAGCTACGAGCAGTACTTC
CASTRGGQGSYEQYF
>TRBV5-1|NA|TRBJ2-2
TGCGCCAGCAGCTTGTCGACTAGTGGTACCGGGGAGCTGTTTTTT
CASSLSTSGTGELFF
>TRBV6-1|NA|TRBJ2-2
TGTGCCAGCAGTACCCAGACAGACACCGGGGAGCTGTTTTTT
CASSTQTDTGELFF
>TRBV7-3|NA|TRBJ2-5
TGTGCCAGCAGCTTCCTACACCAAGAGACCCAGTACTTC
CASSFLHQETQYF
>TRBV27|NA|TRBJ2-2
TGTGCCAGCAGTCCCGGGCCGGGGGAGAACACCGGGGAGCTGTTTTTT
CASSPGPGENTGELFF
>TRBV9|TRBD2|TRBJ2-3
TGTGCCAGCAGCGTAGTAGCGGGGGGGCCTCTTAGCGCAGATACGCAGTATTTT
CASSVVAGGPLSADTQYF
>TRBV15|NA|TRBJ2-7
TGTGCCACCAGTAGACCCGGGACCAACTACGAGCAGTACTTC
CATSRPGTNYEQYF
>TRBV7-9|NA|TRBJ1-2
TGTGCCAGCAGCGGAAACCACATAGGGGATCATGGCTACACCTTC
CASSGNHIGDHGYTF
>TRBV7-9|NA|TRBJ2-3
TGTGCCAGCAGCTTAGATCTAGTGGGCACAGATACGCAGTATTTT
CASSLDLVGTDTQYF
>TRBV6-1|NA|TRBJ2-1
TGTGCCAGCAGTGAAGGGAGAGTCCAGTTCTTC
CASSEGRVQFF
>TRBV7-2|NA|TRBJ1-2
TGTGCCAGCAGCTTTGGAGGGGCTAGACACGGCTACACCTTC
CASSFGGARHGYTF
>TRBV5-1|NA|TRBJ2-2
TGCGCCAGCAGCTTCGTGTTATTCCAGGCCGGGGAGCTGTTTTTT
CASSFVLFQAGELFF